This TCR beta chain originates from a study of blood T cell repertoires in COVID-19. About the research overall: Both acute and convalescent COVID-19 samples were obtained from the United States, Italy and Spain. From T cells, B-cell-depleted T cells, or PBMCs came the material, which was cDNA or gDNA.

Authors' data handling: Amplifying reference gene primers gave estimates of nucleated cell counts. Assay used: immunoSEQ multiplex PCR; TCRdb lists only in-frame clones, some missing. From that table come the V and J calls and clone size; the DNA was used to work out D and trimming. The data contain over 200,000 clones, approximately 84% of them singletons. There are 13 residues in the CDR3. Germline CDR1 is SGHAT and CDR2 is FQNNGV. With 7 bases removed from V and 4 bases from J, the gap between germline ends came to 13 bases. Sequenced input: peripheral blood. The sequence was collected from a man at least 80 years old with acute or convalescent COVID-19. V is TRBV11-2 and J is TRBJ2-5; possible D gene TRBD2, 6 bases. The CDR3 DNA is TGTGCCAGCACCATGGACTATACAGAGACCCAGTACTTC. Translating it yields CASTMDYTETQYF.